The rows below give T cell receptor beta chains drawn from one sample of a study of CD8 T cells in Susac syndrome. TCRdb reanalysed the immunoSEQ multiplex PCR reads using MiXCR and keeps one entry per CDR3 protein. The sample records some 200,000 distinct CDR3 sequences, 95% being singletons. Material: CD4+ T cells from PBMCs. The receptors were sampled from a human donor with Susac syndrome. Each CDR3 is given with its conserved first and last residue. D genes are given only for firm matches. Some rows have no size entry. The others give once, few or many, or a class for an expanded clone.

>TRBV6-6|-|TRBJ2-7|-
TGTGCCAGCAGTCGAGGTAACGCCTACGAGCAGTACTTC
CASSRGNAYEQYF
>TRBV6-2/TRBV6-3|-|TRBJ2-7|-
TGTGCCAGCAGCCCCAAGGAGATTCGCTACGAGCAGTACTTC
CASSPKEIRYEQYF
>TRBV15|-|TRBJ2-1|TRBD2
TGTGCCACCAGCAGATTTGCGGGGGGGGAAAATGAGCAGTTCTTC
CATSRFAGGENEQFF
>TRBV10-3|-|TRBJ2-3|-
TGTGCCATCAGTGATCCGGCACAGTCGGATACGCAGTATTTT
CAISDPAQSDTQYF
>TRBV20-1|-|TRBJ1-1|-
TGCAGTGCCAAAGACGGAGGGAACACTGAAGCTTTCTTT
CSAKDGGNTEAFF
>TRBV29-1|-|TRBJ2-2|-
TGCAGCGTTGGAAATTCCGGCGGGGAGCTGTTTTTT
CSVGNSGGELFF
>TRBV2|-|TRBJ2-7|TRBD1
TGTGCCAGCAAACCGACAGGGGGTTTGTACGAGCAGTACTTC
CASKPTGGLYEQYF
>TRBV7-9|once|TRBJ1-2|-
TGTGCCAGCAGCCCCGAGGGCGGGGCCTATGGCTACACCTTC
CASSPEGGAYGYTF
>TRBV7-6|-|TRBJ1-6|TRBD1
TGTGCCAGCAGCTCGTTGGGAAGGGGGCGAAATTCACCCCTCCACTTT
CASSSLGRGRNSPLHF
>TRBV10-3|once|TRBJ2-3|TRBD2
TGTGCCACGAGAGCGGGAAGCACAGATACGCAGTATTTT
CATRAGSTDTQYF
>TRBV30|-|TRBJ1-2|TRBD1
TGTGCCTGCTCAGGGGGATATGGCTACACCTTC
CACSGGYGYTF
>TRBV20-1|-|TRBJ2-1|TRBD2
TGCAGTGCTAGGGGAAGCGGGGGGGCGTCCTACAATGAGCAGTTCTTC
CSARGSGGASYNEQFF
>TRBV6-6|-|TRBJ2-3|-
TGTGCCAGCGGCCCCGGGGGCACAGATACGCAGTATTTT
CASGPGGTDTQYF
>TRBV9|-|TRBJ2-2|-
TGTGCCAGCAGGACAGGGAACACCGGGGAGCTGTTTTTT
CASRTGNTGELFF
>TRBV28|-|TRBJ1-2|-
TGTGCCAGCAGTCCCAGGGGAGGGTCTGGCTACACCTTC
CASSPRGGSGYTF
>TRBV2|-|TRBJ2-7|TRBD1
TGTGCCAGCAGTACGGACAGGGCCTACGAGCAGTACTTC
CASSTDRAYEQYF
>TRBV29-1|-|TRBJ2-3|-
TGCAGCACACTGGGACTTCACGGGGTGGATACGCAGTATTTT
CSTLGLHGVDTQYF
>TRBV5-1|-|TRBJ2-5|-
TGCGCCAGCAGCTTGGATTCTCGCGCCGAGACCCAGTACTTC
CASSLDSRAETQYF
>TRBV20-1|-|TRBJ1-1|-
TGCAGTACAAACGACTGGAACACTGAAGCTTTCTTT
CSTNDWNTEAFF
>TRBV30|once|TRBJ1-1|TRBD1
TGTGCCTGGAGTCCATTCGACAGGGGGAGAACTGAAGCTTTCTTT
CAWSPFDRGRTEAFF
>TRBV30|-|TRBJ1-6|TRBD1
TGTGCCTGGAGTGTACTAAGGACAGGGGGGAGCTCCTATAATTCACCCCTCCACTTT
CAWSVLRTGGSSYNSPLHF
>TRBV14|-|TRBJ2-1|-
TGTGCCAGCAGCCAAGATGCGAGCCGGGGAGCCCTGTTCTTC
CASSQDASRGALFF